This T cell receptor (beta chain) derives from a study of early T cells in non-severe SARS-CoV-2 infection. Study-wide context: Sequencing input comprised bulk RNA from unsorted whole blood; chain pairing was not available.

Unique molecular identifiers were added to individual cDNA molecules. TCRdb re-analysed the 5' RACE reads in MiXCR, keeping a single row per CDR3 protein. The sample lists tens of thousands of distinct CDR3 sequences, less than 8% occurring once. Looked up from germline, CDR1 is SGHTA and CDR2 is FQGNSA. The CDR3 extends over 14 amino acids. V was pared by 0 bases and J by 4 bases, with 6 bases between. This clonotype was detected ten times or more. J is TRBJ1-4 and V is TRBV7-2; D is unclear. The sequence was collected from an adult who was a healthcare worker with PCR-confirmed SARS-CoV-2 infection or an uninfected control (not recorded which). The source was whole blood, collected at baseline. The CDR3 DNA reads TGTGCCAGCAGCTTAGCCGGCCATAATGAAAAACTGTTTTTT. Translating it yields CASSLAGHNEKLFF.